The 12 T cell receptor beta chains listed next were all sequenced from one sample in a study of blood T cell repertoires in COVID-19. Assay used: immunoSEQ multiplex PCR; TCRdb lists only in-frame clones, some missing. The sample shows approximately 56,000 clones, just under 90% of them seen only once. Material: peripheral blood. These receptors were taken from a man older than 75 with active or convalescent COVID-19.

The V call is TRBV18, the J call TRBJ2-5, with D possibly being TRBD2 (6 bases). Germline V lookup: CDR1 KGHSH, CDR2 LQKENI. The CDR3 loop spans 14 amino acids. Between the trimmed V and J ends, which lost 0 bases and 5 bases, there was a span of 10 bases. The CDR3 DNA sequence: TGTGCCAGCTCACCACCGTCAGGGAGGGAGACCCAGTACTTC. Translated: CASSPPSGRETQYF.

The rearrangement links TRBV28 to TRBJ2-7; possible D gene TRBD1, 5 bases. CDR3 length: 11 amino acids. The V gene's germline CDR1 is MDHEN and CDR2 SYDVKM. Written as DNA, the CDR3 is TGTGGAGCCAAGGGGAACTACGAGCAGTACTTC. This gives the protein CGAKGNYEQYF.

The chain has TRBV7-2 and TRBJ1-1; a weak D match, TRBD1 (6 bases). V gave up 2 bases and J gave up 0 bases, with 13 bases separating them. There are 16 residues in the CDR3. Germline CDR1 is SGHTA and CDR2 is FQGNSA. The CDR3 reads CASSLNGPGVNTEAFF. The CDR3 DNA sequence: TGTGCCAGCAGCTTAAATGGTCCAGGGGTGAACACTGAAGCTTTCTTT.

This chain joins TRBV30 and TRBJ2-1; possible D gene TRBD2, 6 bases. CDR1 is GTSNPN and CDR2 is SVGIG in the germline V gene (reference sequence). The CDR3 has 15 amino acids. The V end lost 1 base, the J end lost 8 bases, and 18 bases lay between the germline ends. CDR3 loop: CAWSARGRISDEQFF. The CDR3 DNA reads as TGTGCCTGGAGTGCCCGGGGGAGGATCAGCGATGAGCAGTTCTTC.

The CDR3 is CAWNVVQTNTEAFF. CDR3 nucleotides: TGTGCCTGGAACGTGGTACAAACGAACACTGAAGCTTTCTTT. The chain carries TRBV30 and TRBJ1-1; D remains ambiguous. Trimming took off 4 bases at V and 1 base at J, with 13 bases between the two ends. The CDR3 loop spans 14 amino acids. Germline assignment: CDR1 GTSNPN and CDR2 SVGIG (reference sequence).

This sequence joins TRBV7-2 and TRBJ2-3; no clear D. CDR3 length: 14 amino acids. CDR1 is SGHTA, CDR2 FQGNSA, per germline. V lost 2 bases, J lost 2 bases, and 8 bases lay in between. CDR3 bases: TGTGCCAGCAGCTTATTGGGCCACACAGATACGCAGTATTTT. Encoded protein: CASSLLGHTDTQYF.

V and J are TRBV29-1 and TRBJ1-2; a possible D gene is TRBD1 (6 bases). The germline CDR1 and CDR2 sequences are SQVTM and ANQGSEA. V gave up 5 bases and J gave up 1 base, with 14 bases separating them. This CDR3 has 14 amino acids. Here the CDR3 reads CSVQTGLINYGYTF. In nucleotides, the CDR3 is TGCAGCGTTCAAACAGGGCTTATTAACTATGGCTACACCTTC.

The chain is built from TRBV28 and TRBJ2-3, with 8 bases fitting TRBD2. The CDR3 has 14 amino acids. The V and J ends lost 8 bases and 2 bases, in that order; junction bases with no gene match: 6. Germline CDR1 MDHEN, CDR2 SYDVKM. CDR3 coding DNA: TGTGCCAGCGGTAGCGGGGAAGTCACAGATACGCAGTATTTT. Protein product: CASGSGEVTDTQYF.

The count of this clone is one. This chain joins TRBV24-1 and TRBJ2-2; D is undetermined. CDR1 KGHDR and CDR2 SFDVKD come from the germline V gene. Trimming cost V 3 bases and J 3 bases, with 4 bases left between them. The CDR3 runs 13 residues. CDR3 in amino acids: CATSDIYTGELFF. CDR3 nucleotides: TGTGCCACCAGTGATATCTACACCGGGGAGCTGTTTTTT.

This chain joins TRBV11-2 and TRBJ2-3; D not resolved. V lost 5 bases, J lost 0 bases, and 12 bases lay in between. CDR1 is SGHAT and CDR2 is FQNNGV in the germline V gene. The CDR3 is made up of 15 amino acids. This chain's CDR3 is CASSMVATSTDTQYF. The CDR3 region has the DNA TGTGCCAGCAGCATGGTTGCCACTAGCACAGATACGCAGTATTTT.

This chain joins TRBV28 and TRBJ1-2, with D hard to call. The germline V gene encodes CDR1 MDHEN and CDR2 SYDVKM. The V and J ends lost 4 bases and 4 bases respectively, with 22 bases between them. This CDR3 spans 17 amino acids. This chain's CDR3 is CASSSPSNDLLGYGYTF. The DNA of the CDR3 is TGTGCCAGCAGTTCTCCCTCCAATGACCTCCTAGGCTATGGCTACACCTTC.

The V and J genes are TRBV25-1 and TRBJ2-2; 7 bases are a match to TRBD2. CDR3 size: 16 residues. CDR1 is MGHDK and CDR2 is SYGVNS in the germline V gene. J lost 2 bases, V lost 3 bases, and 6 bases had no gene match. CDR3 sequence reads: CASSDLRAGNTGELFF. CDR3 DNA: TGTGCCAGCAGTGACCTGAGAGCGGGAAACACCGGGGAGCTGTTTTTT.